This is a list of T cell receptor beta chains from one sample in a study of blood T cell repertoires in COVID-19. The repertoire was sequenced with immunoSEQ multiplex PCR; TCRdb's copy has only in-frame clones and lacks some. In the table there are around 150,000 clones, more than 75% of which are singletons. Material for sequencing was peripheral blood. The receptors here all came from a woman between 40 and 50 years old with acute or convalescent COVID-19. CDR3s include the opening cysteine and the closing phenylalanine or tryptophan. The order of the fields is clone size, D gene, V gene, J gene, CDR3 DNA, CDR3 protein. D genes are given only for firm matches. Clone size is stated in some rows and not others, as once, few, many or a class when expanded.

>few|TRBD1|TRBV5-3|TRBJ2-7
TGTGCCAGAATCCCGGACAGGGAAGGCGACGAGCAGTACTTC
CARIPDREGDEQYF
>-|TRBD1|TRBV28|TRBJ1-2
TGTGCCAGCAGCGTCACAGGGGGATCTAACTATGGCTACACCTTC
CASSVTGGSNYGYTF
>-|-|TRBV7-3|TRBJ1-5
TGTGCCAGCAGCTTAACGGGAGCAGCTTATTATAGCAATCAGCCCCAGCATTTT
CASSLTGAAYYSNQPQHF
>-|TRBD1|TRBV15|TRBJ1-2
TGTGCCACCAGCCCTACTTCGACAGGGATGGATGGCTACACCTTC
CATSPTSTGMDGYTF
>-|-|TRBV7-2|TRBJ2-2
TGTGCCAGCAGCTTTCGGGGCGGGGAGCTGTTTTTT
CASSFRGGELFF
>-|TRBD1|TRBV5-4|TRBJ2-3
TGTGCCAGCAGCTTGAACAGGGGGACAGATACGCAGTATTTT
CASSLNRGTDTQYF
>few|TRBD2|TRBV7-3|TRBJ2-1
TGTGCCAGCAGCTCCTCAGCGGGGGCCCAGGGGGAGCAGTTCTTC
CASSSSAGAQGEQFF
>-|TRBD1|TRBV7-9|TRBJ2-7
TGTGCCAGCACCAAGACAGGGAGCCCCTACGAGCAGTACTTC
CASTKTGSPYEQYF
>few|TRBD2|TRBV4-2|TRBJ2-1
TGTGCCAGCAGCCAATGGAGCGGGGGGGTCTACAATGAGCAGTTCTTC
CASSQWSGGVYNEQFF
>-|TRBD1|TRBV7-9|TRBJ1-3
TGTGCCAGCAGCACATGGACAGGACCCTCTGGAAACACCATATATTTT
CASSTWTGPSGNTIYF
>few|TRBD1|TRBV7-2|TRBJ2-7
TGTGCCAGCAGCACGACAGGGCGCCTGAACGAGCAGTACTTC
CASSTTGRLNEQYF
>-|-|TRBV6-2/TRBV6-3|TRBJ1-5
TGTGCCAGCAGTTACTTAGGGGGTCCCTATCAGCCCCAGCATTTT
CASSYLGGPYQPQHF
>-|TRBD1|TRBV9|TRBJ1-2
TGTGCCAGCAGCGACTCCCCGACAGGGGGCAACTATGGCTACACCTTC
CASSDSPTGGNYGYTF
>-|TRBD1|TRBV5-1|TRBJ2-7
TGCGCCAGCAGCTTGGGGGACAGGGTCGGCGAGCAGTACTTC
CASSLGDRVGEQYF
>-|TRBD1|TRBV30|TRBJ1-6
TGTGCGAACGGACAGGGGGGTTCACCCCTCCACTTT
CANGQGGSPLHF
>-|TRBD1|TRBV7-3|TRBJ1-1
TGTGCCAGCAGCCCCGGGACAGAAAGAAAAGCTTTCTTT
CASSPGTERKAFF
>once|TRBD2|TRBV7-9|TRBJ2-3
TGTGCCAGCAGGGGTAAAATTGGGAGGGACACAGATACGCAGTATTTT
CASRGKIGRDTDTQYF
>once|TRBD2|TRBV5-6|TRBJ2-1
TGTGCCAGCAGCTTGTTCGCGGGGGGCTCGAATGAGCAGTTCTTC
CASSLFAGGSNEQFF
>-|-|TRBV6-4|TRBJ1-3
TGTGCCAGCAGAGATCACAGGGCCCCTGGAAACACCATATATTTT
CASRDHRAPGNTIYF
>-|-|TRBV6-5|TRBJ1-5
TGTGCCAGCAGTCATGCCGAGAGCAATCAGCCCCAGCATTTT
CASSHAESNQPQHF
>-|TRBD2|TRBV7-3|TRBJ2-2
TGTGCCAGCAGCCTTAGCGGGAGGACCGGGGAGCTGTTTTTT
CASSLSGRTGELFF
>-|TRBD1|TRBV6-5|TRBJ1-6
TGTGCCAGCAGTTTACGGACAGGCCCACCCCTCCACTTT
CASSLRTGPPLHF
>-|-|TRBV13|TRBJ1-6
TGTGCCAGCAGCTTAAGGGAGGGGTCACCCCTCCACTTT
CASSLREGSPLHF
>once|TRBD2|TRBV13|TRBJ2-2
TGTGCCAGCAGCCCACGGACTAGCGGGGACACCGGGGAGCTGTTTTTT
CASSPRTSGDTGELFF
>-|TRBD2|TRBV7-2|TRBJ2-1
TGTGCCAGCAGCGTTGGGACTAGCGGGTACAATGAGCAGTTCTTC
CASSVGTSGYNEQFF
>-|-|TRBV19|TRBJ2-6
TGTGCCAGTAGTATCTCAAGCCAACAGTTCTCTGGGGCCAACGTCCTGACTTTC
CASSISSQQFSGANVLTF
>-|-|TRBV14|TRBJ2-3
TGTGCCAGCAGCCACAAGTTACAGGGAACAGATACGCAGTATTTT
CASSHKLQGTDTQYF
>once|-|TRBV30|TRBJ2-5
TGTGCCTGGAGTGAAACAGGGATAGGGGTCCAAGAGACCCAGTACTTC
CAWSETGIGVQETQYF
>few|-|TRBV4-3|TRBJ1-5
TGCGCCAGCAGCCAAGATCGGGTCAGCGGAGGGGTCACTCAGCCCCAGCATTTT
CASSQDRVSGGVTQPQHF
>-|-|TRBV27|TRBJ2-2
TGTGCCAGCAGTTTAAACCCCAGCGTAACCGGGGAGCTGTTTTTT
CASSLNPSVTGELFF
>-|TRBD1|TRBV30|TRBJ1-6
TGTGCCTGGAGTGAGGGACAGCCGAATTCACCCCTCCACTTT
CAWSEGQPNSPLHF
>-|-|TRBV30|TRBJ1-2
TGTGCCTGGAGTGTGTCTACGGGTTACACCTTC
CAWSVSTGYTF
>-|-|TRBV5-1|TRBJ1-2
TGCGCCAGCAGCGACTTGACAGATGCGAACTATGGCTACACCTTC
CASSDLTDANYGYTF
>few|TRBD1|TRBV2|TRBJ2-1
TGTGCCAGCAAGCCAGGGACAGGGGGCCTGGGTGAGCAGTTCTTC
CASKPGTGGLGEQFF
>-|-|TRBV9|TRBJ1-2
TGTGCCAGCAGCGAGGGGGCTAACTATGGCTACACCTTC
CASSEGANYGYTF
>once|-|TRBV27|TRBJ2-7
TGTGCCAGCAGCCTAGTTGTGCACTCCTACGAGCAGTACTTC
CASSLVVHSYEQYF
>-|-|TRBV29-1|TRBJ1-5
TGCAGCGTTGGGGCGGGAGGCAATCAGCCCCAGCATTTT
CSVGAGGNQPQHF
>-|-|TRBV4-3|TRBJ1-2
TGCGCCAGCAGCTCGTACGGGGGGGACTATGGCTACACCTTC
CASSSYGGDYGYTF
>-|-|TRBV4-3|TRBJ1-1
TGCGCCAGCAGCCAAGGAAGGAAGCGGATGAACACTGAAGCTTTCTTT
CASSQGRKRMNTEAFF
>-|-|TRBV14|TRBJ1-1
TGTGCCAGCAGCCAAGAAGGACAGCAGAACACTGAAGCTTTCTTT
CASSQEGQQNTEAFF
>-|-|TRBV10-3|TRBJ1-1
TGTGCCATCAGCCCACAGGAGAACACTGAAGCTTTCTTT
CAISPQENTEAFF